Here is one TCR beta chain with its context. The antigen is unknown. CDR1 DFQATT and CDR2 SNEGSKA come from the germline V gene (reference sequence). The V end lost 0 bases, the J end lost 9 bases, and 23 bases lay between the germline ends. CDR3 length: 17 residues. TCRdb re-called the 5' RACE reads through MiXCR, storing one row per CDR3 protein. The sample shows 230,000 or so distinct CDR3 sequences, approximately 24% of them seen only once. The source of the sample is a study of CD8 T cells in ankylosing spondylitis. Study conclusions and caveats: The authors reported significant enrichment of disease-linked clones in matched ankylosing spondylitis synovial fluid.

The clonotype comes from a male donor with ankylosing spondylitis or in good health (not recorded which). V gene TRBV20-1 combines with J gene TRBJ2-2; D call uncertain. The sample comprised blood, either unsorted or a sorted T cell fraction (not recorded which). CDR3 nucleotides: TGCAGTGCTAGAGATCTGGCTGACTCCCGAGAGACCCGGGAGCTGTTTTTT. It specifies CSARDLADSRETRELFF.